This TCR beta chain derives from a study of blood T cells in healthy people across ages. About this clonotype itself: The target antigen is unknown.

The people who gave samples were healthy Caucasians from Russia, aged about 6 to 100. The authors drew approximately 10 milliliters of peripheral blood from each donor. The germline gives CDR1 MNHEY, CDR2 SMNVEV (reference sequence). The CDR3 sequence is 14 residues long. V was trimmed by 5 bases and J by 4 bases, leaving 9 bases between them. Sample-barcoded 5' priming and a J-beta primer mix drove a second PCR of roughly 6 to 12 cycles. Each sample yielded at least 2.5 million CDR3-containing paired-end reads. Each CDR3 protein is one row after TCRdb ran MiXCR on the 5' RACE reads. The data show approximately 940,000 distinct CDR3 sequences, 45% to 50% seen once. General observations from the study: Estimates based on one million T cells were treated as lower bounds.

Sequencing was performed on blood. The source of this sequence is a man in his thirties or forties in good health. This sequence joins TRBV27 and TRBJ2-6; D is unresolved. The CDR3 DNA reads as TGTGCCAGCAGTGCCAAGACAGGGGCCAACGTCCTGACTTTC. It translates to CASSAKTGANVLTF.